What follows are 5 T cell receptor beta chains derived from one specimen sequenced in a study of T cell responses to AZD1222 COVID-19 vaccine. Method: immunoSEQ multiplex PCR; TCRdb's copy keeps in-frame clones and lacks some. The table has about 130,000 clones, roughly 87% seen once. Sequences were derived from peripheral blood, sampled 28 days after the second AZD1222 dose. These TCRs come from an adult who received the AZD1222 COVID-19 vaccine.

The J gene is TRBJ1-6, the V gene TRBV27, with no clear D. Germline CDR1 is MNHEY and CDR2 is SMNVEV (reference sequence). The V end lost 4 bases, the J end lost 7 bases, and 8 bases lay between the germline ends. The length of the CDR3 is 13 residues. The CDR3: CASSSSTNSPLHF. In DNA form, the CDR3 reads TGTGCCAGCAGTTCCTCGACCAATTCACCCCTCCACTTT.

The V and J genes are TRBV2 and TRBJ2-7, with TRBD2 matching over 10 bases. V trimming: 10 bases; J trimming: 0 bases; junction bases outside the gene matches: 6. The CDR3 runs to 14 residues. CDR1 SNHLY and CDR2 FYNNEI come from the germline V gene. CDR3 protein: CATGEREGSYEQYF. CDR3 in DNA: TGTGCCACCGGCGAGCGGGAGGGCTCCTACGAGCAGTACTTC.

The gene calls are TRBV20-1 and TRBJ1-3; 10 bases are shared with TRBD1. CDR1 and CDR2 (germline): DFQATT, SNEGSKA (reference sequence). This CDR3 has 18 residues. Unmatched junction bases numbered 12, after V lost 3 bases and J lost 1 base. The CDR3 bases are TGCAGTGCTAGTGGGGTTTGGGGACAGGGGAATTCTGGAAACACCATATATTTT. Residues: CSASGVWGQGNSGNTIYF.

This clone turned up a few times. V and J are TRBV28 and TRBJ2-1, with D unresolved. Looked up from germline, CDR1 is MDHEN and CDR2 is SYDVKM. The CDR3 is 18 residues long. Trimming cost V 5 bases and J 4 bases, with 24 bases left between them. This CDR3 reads CASSRLAALLGGYNEQFF. The CDR3 DNA reads as TGTGCCAGCAGTCGCTTGGCGGCACTCCTAGGCGGTTACAATGAGCAGTTCTTC. The full variable domain, completed using reference TRBV28 and TRBJ2-1, is DVKVTQSSRYLVKRTGEKVFLECVQDMDHENMFWYRQDPGLGLRLIYFSYDVKMKEKGDIPEGYSVSREKKERFSLILESASTNQTSMYLCASSRLAALLGGYNEQFFGPGTRLTVL.

This sequence joins TRBV24-1 and TRBJ1-4; 9 bases match TRBD1. The CDR3 is 20 amino acids. Germline V gene data show CDR1 as KGHDR and CDR2 as SFDVKD. J gave up 5 bases and V 4 bases, and 19 bases lay outside the gene matches. CDR3 in DNA: TGTGCCACCAGTGACTTATCACAGGGGGCGAGGTTTGGATGGAATGAAAAACTGTTTTTT. Translating it yields CATSDLSQGARFGWNEKLFF.